This paragraph covers one T cell receptor beta chain sequence. The data were taken from a study of blood T cell repertoires in COVID-19. Study information: COVID-19 samples from acute and convalescent phases originated in the United States, Italy and Spain. T cells, B-cell-depleted T cells, or PBMCs supplied cDNA or gDNA.

Germline V lookup: CDR1 SGHTA, CDR2 FQGTGA. There are 15 residues in the CDR3. V lost 4 bases to trimming and J lost 10 bases; unmatched junction nucleotides: 13. Authors' analysis steps: It was from reference gene primer amplification that nucleated cell counts were estimated. Produced via immunoSEQ multiplex PCR; TCRdb's table is partial and in-frame only. V and J calls and clone size are copied from that table; D and trimming were computed from the DNA. The sample has roughly 220,000 clones, approximately 83% seen once; the top ten hold 3% to 3.5%. The chain has TRBV7-3 and TRBJ2-1; the match to TRBD2 covers 7 bases. Sequenced input: peripheral blood. The TCR comes from a woman in her twenties or thirties who had recovered from COVID-19. CDR3 sequence: CASSSTFEGAGEQFF. As DNA, the CDR3 is TGTGCCAGCAGCTCTACCTTTGAAGGAGCGGGGGAGCAGTTCTTC.